What follows describes a single T cell receptor (beta chain). The antigen it binds to is not known. The input lacks base qualities; no much larger clone sits a single base away. The data belong to a study of blood T cell repertoires in COVID-19 (dated by TCRdb to about 2020). About the study as a whole: Samples covering the acute and convalescent phases of COVID-19 were provided by collaborators in the United States, Italy and Spain. Deeply sampled blood TCRbeta repertoires from subjects exposed to, actively infected with, or recovered from COVID-19 were included in the dataset. The sample metadata nearly always contained a de-identified subject ID, COVID-19 status, age in years and sex. Where available, HLA class I and class II types were taken from metadata supplied by the sample provider and were not determined by assay-based typing. The repertoires were released in a freely available public database intended as a resource for research on the immune response to SARS-CoV-2. Samples came from the ongoing ImmuneRACE study (first 160 participants) plus 1,254 subjects from 6 global collaborators. The prospective study material was composed of cDNA or gDNA derived from T cells, B-cell-depleted T cells, or PBMCs.

The CDR3 contains 13 residues, cysteine and phenylalanine counted. CDR3 DNA only is kept here, 39 bases in frame from base 1. The germline ends are 8 bases apart after V is trimmed by 3 bases and J by 3 bases. General findings and caveats noted by the study authors: The quantity of clinical and demographic metadata differed by source and by participant and was supplied without curation.

Collaborating institutions collected whole blood in K2EDTA tubes following their own protocols. Collaborator samples were shipped for TCRbeta analysis as frozen whole blood, isolated PBMCs, or DNA extracted from either sample type. TCRbeta CDR3 regions were amplified from genomic DNA by means of the immunoSEQ Assay, a bias-controlled multiplex PCR. On the authors' methods: The number of nucleated cells in each sample was estimated from the amplification of reference gene primers within the assay. To quantify the absolute abundance of each unique TCRbeta CDR3 rearrangement, sequence reads were collapsed and filtered. For each sample, productive Simpson clonality was calculated as the square root of Simpson's diversity index across productive rearrangements. The table was pulled from immuneACCESS by TCRdb, which kept in-frame rearrangements only. Such tables lose some clones; where checked, under half of the loss comes from unresolved V genes, and the rest has no known cause. D and trimming were read from the DNA, whereas the V and J calls and clone size are those reported in that table. For this sample there are nearly 80,000 clones; 80% to 85% appear just once. Of the sample, approximately 39% is held by the ten largest clones.

Here the chain combines TRBV12-3 or TRBV12-4 and TRBJ1-1; tentative D gene TRBD1, with 5 bases matching. Specimen: peripheral blood. The receptor was derived from a woman in her 70s with acute or convalescent COVID-19. The DNA reads as follows: TGTGCCAGCAGTTTTGGGGGGGACACTGAAGCTTTCTTT. The resulting protein is CASSFGGDTEAFF.